The sequence of this TCR beta chain was determined in a study of monozygotic twins with inflammatory bowel disease. Study-wide points: By inverse Simpson index, TCRbeta diversity was lower in IBD patients than in healthy co-twins. Repertoire similarity was not found to differ between concordant and discordant twins, possibly from limited power.

Per germline, CDR1 MGHRA and CDR2 YSYEKL. The CDR3 is made up of 15 amino acids. TCRalpha and TCRbeta cDNA went through two nested PCRs of around 15 and 10 cycles. One entry per CDR3 protein, without DNA, is what TCRdb gives after re-calling the 5' RACE reads. The sample's table shows approximately 400,000 distinct CDR3 sequences. On this clonotype: Its cognate antigen is unknown.

This receptor was obtained from a human donor with ulcerative colitis or Crohn's disease, or a healthy co-twin of an affected twin (not recorded which). Sequenced: blood. The chain is built from TRBV4-1 and TRBJ2-5; the TCRdb call, TRBD2, lacks DNA for checking. The CDR3 loop is CASSQEAGRGETQYF.